This T cell receptor (beta chain) emerged from a study of T cells expressing NK-cell markers. At the level of the study: Seven donors tested HCMV-seropositive and one tested seronegative among the eight sequenced.

Researchers built TCR beta cDNA using 5'RACE template switching with UMIs. One entry per CDR3 protein, without DNA, is what TCRdb gives after re-calling the 5' RACE reads. This sample's clone table lists approximately 460,000 distinct CDR3 sequences. For this clonotype: Its specificity is not known.

Study-level findings and limits: Dominant NKG2C+ clonotypes in roughly six donors made up roughly 1.0-7.0% of CD8+ T cells.

This CDR3 contains 12 residues. The germline V gene encodes CDR1 MDHEN and CDR2 SYDVKM. This receptor was obtained from a woman aged 18 to 75 in good health. The sequencing sample was made of blood T cells: a sorted CD56 or NKG2C T cell subset, CD4+ or CD8+ T cells, or bulk PBMC T cells (not recorded which). The chain joins TRBV28 to TRBJ2-1; TCRdb indicates TRBD2, and absent DNA this call remains unverified. The CDR3 loop is CASRALDDDQFF.